Sequencing of this T cell receptor beta chain was carried out in a study of shared clonotypes between healthy human individuals. Findings of the study overall: Limitation of the genetic and exposure-history diversity represented came from the few donors.

All donors qualified as healthy HIV-negative adults and had experienced no recent acute infections or vaccinations. This clone was detected only once. Its antigen is currently unknown. Between the trimmed V and J ends, which lost 5 bases and 4 bases, there was a span of 9 bases. This CDR3 has 13 amino acids. Germline values: CDR1 MNHNS, CDR2 SASEGT. The material for each subset, its genomic DNA, was split evenly across several immunoSEQ plates. Data came from immunoSEQ multiplex PCR; TCRdb stores just in-frame clones and leaves some out. The sample has about 2.4 million clones, just over 90% seen once; the top ten hold under 0.15%.

The receptor comes from a man aged 18 to 29 in good health. The chain employs TRBV6-1 and TRBJ2-1; a weak D match, TRBD2 (6 bases). The sequenced sample was naive CD4+ T cells sorted from blood. Stated subset: CD45RA+ positively selected. CDR3 residues: CASSSGSYNEQFF. The DNA of the CDR3 is TGTGCCAGCAGTAGCGGGTCTTACAATGAGCAGTTCTTC.